This TCR beta chain was found in a study of CD8 T cells in acute hepatitis C reinfection. At the level of the study: Resolver follow-up sampling, after HCV clearance, was at least 347 days post estimated infection.

Sample time point: at least 347 days after estimated infection, following spontaneous clearance. Sequencing of hepatitis C virus-specific cells was done ex vivo rather than after in vitro expansion. Acute primary HCV infection: positive HCV RNA or antibody test after negative test within 24 weeks. Points from the study as a whole: Acute resolver, follow-up resolver and acute chronic samples had similar high diversity. Few CDR3s matched those for other epitopes. TRBV04 and TRBV06 were preferentially used in all groups, not explained by naive pool overrepresentation.

Method: immunoSEQ multiplex PCR; TCRdb's copy keeps in-frame clones and lacks some. This repertoire shows approximately 2,500 clones, less than 75% found once; its top ten account for approximately 11%. The V gene's germline CDR1 is MNHEY and CDR2 SMNVEV (reference sequence). This CDR3 contains 14 residues. V was cut by 0 bases and J by 5 bases, with 10 bases left in between. The specimen was HCV NS3-1073 tetramer-sorted CD8+ T cells from PBMCs, collected at follow-up. This TCR derives from a man aged 35 to 55 who spontaneously cleared hepatitis C infection. The J gene is TRBJ2-5, the V gene TRBV27; D is possibly TRBD2 (6 bases). The CDR3 DNA reads as TGTGCCAGCAGTTTATCGGGAGGAATTGAGACCCAGTACTTC. Its translation is CASSLSGGIETQYF.